The clone carrying this T cell receptor beta chain was seen only a few times. TCRdb re-analysed the 5' RACE reads in MiXCR, keeping a single row per CDR3 protein. The sample has approximately 490,000 distinct CDR3 sequences; about a fifth are singletons. Per the germline V gene, CDR1 is MNHEY and CDR2 is SVGAGI. Trimming stripped 0 bases from V and 12 bases from J, with 6 bases between. The CDR3 runs to 11 residues. The data were taken from a study of identical twins. This sample was also put to use in a study of yellow fever vaccine responses in identical twins.

Sequences were obtained from CD4+ T cells sorted from blood. The chain has TRBV6-5 and TRBJ2-1; no firm D call. The source of this sequence is a young woman in good health. CDR3 loop: CASSYSSRQFF. The CDR3 region has the DNA TGTGCCAGCAGTTACTCGAGTCGGCAGTTCTTC.